The 30 T cell receptor beta chains given below trace back to one sample, sequenced in a study of T-cell memory formation after mild COVID-19. TCRdb used MiXCR to reprocess the 5' RACE reads, holding one entry per CDR3 protein. The repertoire includes roughly 500,000 distinct CDR3 sequences, roughly 21% of them detected once, and around 12% sits in the top ten. Sequencing used PBMCs or a T cell subset sorted from them (not recorded which). These receptors came from an adult woman who had mild COVID-19 (a few samples of this study predate the infection). Cell type and time point are not known.

This clonotype was counted a few times. The V gene is TRBV7-6, the J gene TRBJ2-1; 7 bases align to TRBD1. The CDR3 extends over 13 amino acids. Trimming cost V 7 bases and J 10 bases; bases outside gene matches: 10. Germline V gene lookup returns CDR1 SGHVS and CDR2 FNYEAQ. CDR3: CASKGGRGWEQFF. CDR3 bases: TGTGCCAGCAAAGGGGGCAGGGGGTGGGAGCAGTTCTTC.

As DNA, the CDR3 is TGCGCCAGCAGCCCGGTAGTCGGGGTCGAGACCCAGTACTTC. It yields the protein CASSPVVGVETQYF. This chain connects TRBV4-3 to TRBJ2-5, with a weak D call TRBD2 (5 bases). The CDR3 totals 14 residues. In germline, CDR1 is LGHNA, CDR2 YSLEER. Trimming cost V 4 bases and J 5 bases, with 14 bases left between them.

The gene calls are TRBV20-1 and TRBJ2-1; 8 bases line up with TRBD2. Trimming at V came to 6 bases and at J to 4 bases, leaving 8 bases not matched to a gene. This CDR3 region has 14 residues. The germline CDR1 and CDR2 sequences are DFQATT and SNEGSKA (reference sequence). DNA for the CDR3: TGCAGTGCGGGAGCGGGAGCTCGATACAATGAGCAGTTCTTC. Translated, it gives CSAGAGARYNEQFF.

Comments on this clonotype: One junction end disagrees with the germline gene, perhaps due to a read error. The rearrangement links TRBV6-5 to TRBJ2-4, with 7 nucleotides matching TRBD1. Looked up from germline, CDR1 is MNHEY and CDR2 is SVGAGI. CDR3 length: 13 amino acids. CDR3 amino acids: CASSYSPLTGLDF. CDR3 coding DNA: TGTGCCAGCAGTTACTCCCCCCTGACAGGGCTGGACTTC.

V and J are TRBV24-1 and TRBJ1-5; 12 nucleotides line up with TRBD1. This CDR3 spans 16 amino acids. In germline, CDR1 is KGHDR, CDR2 SFDVKD. Trimming removed 4 bases from V and 6 bases from J; junction bases left unmatched: 6. CDR3 in amino acids: CATSDPGQGAGQPQHF. The CDR3 coding sequence is TGTGCCACCAGTGACCCGGGACAGGGGGCTGGTCAGCCCCAGCATTTT.

This clonotype was observed at least ten times. J is TRBJ2-1 and V is TRBV7-8; 7 nucleotides line up with TRBD1. Germline V gene lookup returns CDR1 SGHVS and CDR2 FQNEAQ. Unmatched junction bases numbered 3, after V lost 1 base and J lost 6 bases. This CDR3 is 14 amino acids long. The CDR3, as DNA: TGTGCCAGCAGCTTAGGACAGGGTCTCAATGAGCAGTTCTTC. This codes for CASSLGQGLNEQFF. The whole variable domain, remainder taken from reference TRBV7-8 and TRBJ2-1, is GAGVSQSPRYKVAKRGQDVALRCDPISGHVSLFWYQQALGQGPEFLTYFQNEAQLDKSGLPSDRFFAERPEGSVSTLKIQRTQQEDSAVYLCASSLGQGLNEQFFGPGTRLTVL.

This clonotype was seen only a few times. This rearrangement joins TRBV29-1 to TRBJ1-1; D not resolved. Trimming cost V 4 bases and J 8 bases, with 14 bases left between them. The CDR3 runs to 12 residues. Germline V gene data show CDR1 as SQVTM and CDR2 as ANQGSEA. For the CDR3, the DNA is TGCAGCGTTGGATGGGCGCAGACCGAAGCTTTCTTT. This sequence encodes CSVGWAQTEAFF.

The table lists this clonotype with many counts. This sequence joins TRBV2 and TRBJ2-2; TRBD2 is a possible D gene (5 bases). Per the germline V gene, CDR1 is SNHLY and CDR2 is FYNNEI. V lost 7 bases to trimming and J lost 1 base, with 10 bases between them. The CDR3 is made up of 14 amino acids. CDR3 in amino acids: CASTVGRNTGELFF. In DNA form, the CDR3 reads TGTGCCAGCACCGTTGGGAGGAACACCGGGGAGCTGTTTTTT.

This clonotype has more than one count but fewer than ten. The CDR3 DNA sequence: TGCGCCAGCAGCTTCCTACTGGACAGCGAAGATACGCAGTATTTT. As protein: CASSFLLDSEDTQYF. The genes are TRBV5-1 and TRBJ2-3, with D perhaps TRBD1 (6 bases). The germline V gene encodes CDR1 SGHRS and CDR2 YFSETQ. V dropped 2 bases and J dropped 5 bases, with 15 bases sitting between them. The CDR3 contains 15 residues.

This chain connects TRBV11-3 to TRBJ2-3; TRBD1 matches 8 bases. There are 18 residues in the CDR3. V shed 5 bases, J shed 3 bases, and the junction held 16 bases outside the gene matches. Germline V lookup: CDR1 SGHNT, CDR2 YENEEA. The CDR3 reads CASSTRGSGRGRTDTQYF. CDR3 coding DNA: TGTGCCAGCAGCACCAGGGGGAGTGGCAGGGGGCGGACAGATACGCAGTATTTT.

In this sample, this clonotype turned up a few times. This rearrangement joins TRBV5-1 to TRBJ2-1, with D perhaps matching TRBD2 (6 bases). The CDR3 has 17 residues. V lost 1 base to trimming and J lost 2 bases, with 16 bases between them. Germline V lookup: CDR1 SGHRS, CDR2 YFSETQ. As DNA, the CDR3 is TGCGCCAGCAGCTTGTCTGTTCGGCGGGGAACCTACAATGAGCAGTTCTTC. Amino acid sequence: CASSLSVRRGTYNEQFF.

This clonotype occurred a few times. This chain uses TRBV6-6 with TRBJ1-4; no clear D gene. The CDR3 length is 15 residues. Germline CDR1 reads MNHNY; CDR2 reads SVGAGI (reference sequence). The V and J ends lost 10 bases and 1 base respectively, with 16 bases between them. CDR3: CANPLGPETNEKLFF. In DNA, the CDR3 is TGTGCCAATCCCCTAGGTCCGGAAACTAATGAAAAACTGTTTTTT.

The chain couples TRBV20-1 to TRBJ2-3; 9 nucleotides align to TRBD2. This CDR3 has 19 residues. The germline V gene has CDR1 DFQATT and CDR2 SNEGSKA (reference sequence). Trimming took 1 base from V and 4 from J; bases not matched to a gene: 18. The CDR3 region has the DNA TGCAGTGCTAGAGTGTCCGCGCGGGAGGGCCTTGGGGACTCAGATACGCAGTATTTT. It translates to CSARVSAREGLGDSDTQYF.

The CDR3 is CASSVERGLSDTQYF. The CDR3 nucleotides are TGTGCCAGCAGTGTCGAACGGGGATTATCAGATACGCAGTATTTT. This sequence joins TRBV12-3 or TRBV12-4 and TRBJ2-3; TRBD2 is a possible D gene (5 bases). V was trimmed by 5 bases and J by 4 bases, leaving 16 bases between them. This CDR3 is 15 amino acids long.

This clonotype was seen a few times. The J gene is TRBJ2-1, the V gene TRBV11-1, with 12 bases aligning to TRBD2. Germline CDR1 reads SGHAT; CDR2 reads FQDESV (reference sequence). CDR3 length: 17 residues. V dropped 5 bases and J dropped 2; count of bases not matched to a gene: 7. The CDR3 protein is CASSPGLAGFPYNEQFF. The CDR3 bases are TGTGCCAGCAGCCCGGGACTAGCGGGCTTTCCCTACAATGAGCAGTTCTTC.

The chain joins TRBV5-1 to TRBJ2-1; a possible D gene is TRBD1 (5 bases). The CDR3 has 16 amino acids. The germline V gene has CDR1 SGHRS and CDR2 YFSETQ. Trimming took 3 bases from V and 7 from J, leaving 20 bases between them. CDR3: CASSSAKGAGANEQFF. The CDR3 DNA is TGCGCCAGCAGCTCCGCCAAAGGGGCAGGAGCAAATGAGCAGTTCTTC.

The CDR3 is CASRSRDRLVFEQYF. In nucleotides, the CDR3 is TGTGCAAGTCGCTCCAGGGACAGGCTGGTCTTCGAGCAGTACTTC. The chain is built from TRBV12-2 and TRBJ2-7; the table's D gene call, TRBD1, was not cross checked with the DNA. TRBV12-2 is annotated as a pseudogene. This CDR3 is 15 amino acids long.

This clonotype has more than one count but fewer than ten. V and J are TRBV25-1 and TRBJ1-1; D call uncertain. CDR1 is MGHDK and CDR2 is SYGVNS in the germline V gene. V lost 8 bases and J 1 base, leaving 8 bases between the germline ends. CDR3 size: 12 residues. CDR3 coding DNA: TGTGCCAGCCAGCCGGGGAACACTGAAGCTTTCTTT. It is translated as CASQPGNTEAFF.

V is TRBV28 and J is TRBJ2-2, with 7 nucleotides matching TRBD2. The V segment lost 4 bases and the J segment 0 bases; nucleotides outside the gene matches: 5. CDR3 length: 16 amino acids. Germline lookup yields CDR1 MDHEN and CDR2 SYDVKM. This CDR3 is CASSSRLAPNTGELFF. Written as DNA, the CDR3 is TGTGCCAGCAGTTCCCGACTAGCCCCGAACACCGGGGAGCTGTTTTTT.

This clonotype has ten or more counts. The chain joins TRBV5-1 to TRBJ2-5; 9 bases agree with TRBD1. The CDR3 is 17 residues long. Germline V gene data show CDR1 as SGHRS and CDR2 as YFSETQ. Trimming removed 0 bases from V and 4 bases from J; junction bases left unmatched: 10. The CDR3 DNA is TGCGCCAGCAGCTTGGGGGAAGGGACAGGGAACGGAGAGACCCAGTACTTC. The encoded protein is CASSLGEGTGNGETQYF.

The V call is TRBV12-3 or TRBV12-4, the J call TRBJ2-1; D unresolved. This CDR3 is 12 amino acids long. V was clipped by 6 bases and J by 6 bases, with 9 bases between them. CDR3 amino acids: CASRLGGNEQFF. In DNA form, the CDR3 reads TGTGCCAGCAGACTCGGTGGCAATGAGCAGTTCTTC.

This CDR3 reads CASSFSRGRDLTYEQYF. CDR3 DNA sequence: TGTGCCAGCAGTTTCAGCCGGGGGCGGGATCTCACCTACGAGCAGTACTTC. The chain combines TRBV12-3 or TRBV12-4 with TRBJ2-7, with D perhaps given as TRBD1 or TRBD2 (6 bases each). V was trimmed by 3 bases and J by 2 bases, leaving 20 bases between them. The length of the CDR3 is 17 residues.

This clonotype was detected many times. The CDR3 DNA follows: TGCAGTGCTAGTGGCCACCAAGACTACAATGAGCAGTTCTTC. Translating it yields CSASGHQDYNEQFF. The chain joins TRBV20-1 to TRBJ2-1; D gene uncertain. CDR3 length equals 14 residues. V was trimmed by 3 bases and J by 3 bases, leaving 12 bases between them. Per germline, CDR1 DFQATT and CDR2 SNEGSKA (reference sequence).

The chain recombines TRBV5-6 with TRBJ1-4, with 12 bases fitting TRBD1. Germline assignment: CDR1 SGHDT and CDR2 YYEEEE. The V segment lost 5 bases and the J segment 8 bases; nucleotides outside the gene matches: 4. The CDR3 covers 14 residues. This CDR3 is CASSGTGGNEKLFF. The DNA for the CDR3 is TGTGCCAGCAGTGGGACAGGGGGCAACGAAAAACTGTTTTTT. Full variable domain (remainder filled in from reference TRBV5-6 and TRBJ1-4): DAGVTQSPTHLIKTRGQQVTLRCSPKSGHDTVSWYQQALGQGPQFIFQYYEEEERQRGNFPDRFSGHQFPNYSSELNVNALLLGDSALYLCASSGTGGNEKLFFGSGTQLSVL.

The CDR3 here is CASSHGGDYEQYF. The DNA for the CDR3 is TGTGCCAGCTCACACGGGGGGGACTACGAGCAGTACTTC. The chain uses TRBV18 and TRBJ2-7; 8 nucleotides match TRBD2. The CDR3 runs 13 residues. After removal of 4 bases from V and 3 bases from J, the junction contained 2 bases not matched to a gene. Germline values: CDR1 KGHSH, CDR2 LQKENI.

The genes are TRBV28 and TRBJ2-7, with D tentatively TRBD2 (7 bases). Germline V CDR1 and CDR2: MDHEN, SYDVKM. V lost 6 bases and J 3 bases, leaving 15 bases between the germline ends. This CDR3 spans 14 amino acids. CDR3 bases: TGTGCCAGCAGCGTAGGGGGGGCGAGCTACGAGCAGTACTTC. Its protein is CASSVGGASYEQYF.

The CDR3 spells CASSEATGGVYEQYF. CDR3 in DNA: TGTGCCAGCTCAGAGGCGACAGGGGGCGTTTACGAGCAGTACTTC. The rearrangement links TRBV18 to TRBJ2-7, with TRBD1 matching 10 bases. The CDR3 length is 15 residues. Per germline, CDR1 KGHSH and CDR2 LQKENI. Trimming cost V 5 bases and J 4 bases; bases outside gene matches: 8.

This clonotype has just a few counts. The chain combines TRBV2 with TRBJ1-2; unclear D gene. The CDR3 spans 13 residues. Between the trimmed V and J ends, which lost 3 bases and 2 bases, there was a span of 7 bases. Germline V gene data show CDR1 as SNHLY and CDR2 as FYNNEI. As DNA, the CDR3 is TGTGCCAGCAGTGATGAACTCAACTATGGCTACACCTTC. Translation gives CASSDELNYGYTF.

The rearrangement joins TRBV4-2 to TRBJ2-2; D unresolved. Germline-derived CDR1 and CDR2 are LGHNA and YNFKEQ. The V end lost 3 bases, the J end lost 6 bases, and 8 bases lay between the germline ends. The length of the CDR3 is 13 residues. The CDR3 region has the DNA TGTGCCAGCAGCCAGTCAGCTCCCGGGGAGCTGTTTTTT. This translates into CASSQSAPGELFF.

The gene calls are TRBV7-6 and TRBJ2-5; D gene unclear. This CDR3 is built from 14 residues. The V gene lost 4 bases and the J gene lost 4 bases, with 13 bases spanning the gap. Germline CDR1 and CDR2: SGHVS and FNYEAQ. The CDR3 loop reads CASSSLPVGETQYF. The CDR3 DNA is TGTGCCAGCAGCTCACTACCAGTGGGAGAGACCCAGTACTTC.